This record concerns one TCR beta chain sequence. The antigen remains unidentified. MiXCR, run by TCRdb on the RT-PCR reads, gives a single entry per CDR3 protein. The sample lists more than 400,000 distinct CDR3 sequences, approximately 7.3% occurring once. The data originate from a study of response to subunit inactivated influenza vaccine. General observations from the study: A suggestion made by the authors is that each seasonal influenza vaccination recruits few new T cells.

J gave up 5 bases and V 6 bases, and 6 bases lay outside the gene matches. This CDR3 spans 14 amino acids. The source material was PBMCs from blood, sampled less than 30 months after vaccination. This TCR was recovered from a man aged 50-75 years who received an inactivated influenza vaccine. The chain carries TRBV12-3 or TRBV12-4 and TRBJ2-2; TRBD1 matches 7 bases. The CDR3 nucleotides are TGTGCCAGCAGCCTACAGGGGATTACCGGGGAGCTGTTTTTT. As protein: CASSLQGITGELFF.